The sequence of this T cell receptor (beta chain) was determined in a study of cytomegalovirus exposure and HLA in healthy donors. Participants comprised healthy donors of bone marrow. The study ran its PCR with 60 Vbeta and 13 Jbeta primers. Measured with immunoSEQ multiplex PCR; TCRdb has only the in-frame clones, and not every one. The table records some 200,000 clones, 70% to 80% of them present only once. Points on this clone: Its target is not known.

Trimming cost V 0 bases and J 6 bases; bases outside gene matches: 5. Germline V lookup: CDR1 GTSNPN, CDR2 SVGIG (reference sequence). The CDR3 length is 15 residues. Study-wide results and caveats: Accurate predictions that matched the HLA-A and HLA-B alleles of most subjects were reportedly made from TCR beta sequences. For most TCR beta V segments, an earlier analysis put the productive rate at about 87% or about 30% of the time.

Sequencing input: PBMCs. The receptor was derived from a male donor in good health and CMV-seropositive. J is TRBJ2-1 and V is TRBV30; TRBD2 agrees at 10 bases. The CDR3 DNA reads TGTGCCTGGAGTGTACACAGCGGGAGGGGCAATGAGCAGTTCTTC. This gives the protein CAWSVHSGRGNEQFF.